The 9 T cell receptor beta chains listed next were all sequenced from one sample in a study of identifying expanded T cells in peripheral blood. This table comes from immunoSEQ multiplex PCR, and its TCRdb copy is limited to in-frame clones, with some not included. Altogether approximately 81,000 clones are present, about four fifths being singletons, with the ten largest covering around a fifth. Sequencing was carried out using blood. These receptors were taken from a person aged 18 to 70 in good health.

The gene calls are TRBV10-3 and TRBJ2-2; 11 bases line up with TRBD2. The CDR3 sequence is 14 residues long. Germline V gene sequence: CDR1 ENHRY, CDR2 SYGVKD. V dropped 6 bases and J dropped 6; count of bases not matched to a gene: 3. Here the CDR3 reads CAISDSGRAGELFF. CDR3 coding DNA: TGTGCCATCAGCGATAGCGGGAGGGCCGGGGAGCTGTTTTTT.

This chain joins TRBV11-2 and TRBJ2-1, with D uncertain. Trimming cost V 1 base and J 4 bases, with 11 bases left between them. From germline, CDR1 is SGHAT and CDR2 FQNNGV. The CDR3 consists of 15 residues. This chain's CDR3 is CASSLGKALYNEQFF. CDR3 nucleotides: TGTGCCAGCAGCTTAGGCAAAGCCCTATACAATGAGCAGTTCTTC.

This rearrangement joins TRBV28 to TRBJ1-4; no definite D call. V was cut by 2 bases and J by 4 bases, with 14 bases left in between. The V gene's germline CDR1 is MDHEN and CDR2 SYDVKM. The CDR3 totals 16 residues. CDR3 residues: CASSLGVTPRNEKLFF. Written as DNA, the CDR3 is TGTGCCAGCAGTTTAGGGGTGACACCACGTAATGAAAAACTGTTTTTT. Using reference TRBV28 and TRBJ1-4 for the parts outside the CDR3, the full variable domain is DVKVTQSSRYLVKRTGEKVFLECVQDMDHENMFWYRQDPGLGLRLIYFSYDVKMKEKGDIPEGYSVSREKKERFSLILESASTNQTSMYLCASSLGVTPRNEKLFFGSGTQLSVL.

The rearrangement joins TRBV25-1 to TRBJ2-5, with D perhaps TRBD2 (6 bases). The J call is uncertain, as TRBJ2-7 better fits the DNA end. Per the germline V gene, CDR1 is MGHDK and CDR2 is SYGVNS. The CDR3 runs 15 residues. The CDR3 DNA reads TGTGCCAGCAGTGAATTGCAGGGAGGCTACTACGAGCAGTACTTC. Amino acids: CASSELQGGYYEQYF.

The rearrangement links TRBV19 to TRBJ2-7; TRBD1 is a possible D gene (6 bases). CDR3 length equals 15 residues. V was trimmed by 5 bases and J by 4 bases, leaving 18 bases between them. Germline lookup yields CDR1 LNHDA and CDR2 SQIVND (reference sequence). The chain's CDR3 is CASSAISGDKYEQYF. The CDR3 DNA is TGTGCCAGTAGTGCCATATCAGGGGATAAGTACGAGCAGTACTTC. The full variable domain, with the rest looked up from reference TRBV19 and TRBJ2-7, is DGGITQSPKYLFRKEGQNVTLSCEQNLNHDAMYWYRQDPGQGLRLIYYSQIVNDFQKGDIAEGYSVSREKKESFPLTVTSAQKNPTAFYLCASSAISGDKYEQYFGPGTRLTVT.

In this sample, this clone turned up once. The chain is built from TRBV19 and TRBJ1-2; possibly TRBD1 for D (5 bases). Trimming shortened V by 2 bases and J by 3 bases, and 13 bases separated the two germline ends. Germline lookup yields CDR1 LNHDA and CDR2 SQIVND (reference sequence). The CDR3 covers 15 residues. The CDR3 DNA reads as TGTGCCAGTAGTATATCAGGGCCAGGCGACTATGGCTACACCTTC. This encodes CASSISGPGDYGYTF.

This clone was found a few times. The V and J genes are TRBV11-2 and TRBJ2-5; a weak D match, TRBD2 (6 bases). Trimming took off 5 bases at V and 5 bases at J, with 18 bases between the two ends. This CDR3 has 15 amino acids. Germline V gene lookup returns CDR1 SGHAT and CDR2 FQNNGV. CDR3 in amino acids: CASSPLGGNRETQYF. CDR3 in DNA: TGTGCCAGCAGCCCTCTTGGGGGGAATCGGGAGACCCAGTACTTC.

The DNA of the CDR3 is TGTGCCAGCAGTCCCCTCGGCCGGGGGGAAAAACTGTTTTTT. This encodes CASSPLGRGEKLFF. This chain joins TRBV6-5 and TRBJ1-4, with D perhaps matching TRBD1 (5 bases). Trimming left V 5 bases short and J 8 bases short, with 15 bases between. This CDR3 spans 14 amino acids. Germline loops: CDR1 MNHEY, CDR2 SVGAGI.

The chain couples TRBV19 to TRBJ2-5; 9 bases match TRBD1. CDR1 and CDR2 from the germline V gene are LNHDA and SQIVND (reference sequence). The CDR3 totals 15 residues. With V trimmed by 4 bases and J by 5 bases, 8 bases remained unmatched. The CDR3 DNA follows: TGTGCCAGTAGTACCGGAACAGGGGGCGGGGAGACCCAGTACTTC. Residues: CASSTGTGGGETQYF. Full variable domain (remainder filled in from reference TRBV19 and TRBJ2-5): DGGITQSPKYLFRKEGQNVTLSCEQNLNHDAMYWYRQDPGQGLRLIYYSQIVNDFQKGDIAEGYSVSREKKESFPLTVTSAQKNPTAFYLCASSTGTGGGETQYFGPGTRLLVL.